Listed here are 17 T cell receptor beta chains from one sample, sequenced in a study of T cell responses to AZD1222 COVID-19 vaccine. Generated by immunoSEQ multiplex PCR, the TCRdb table keeps only in-frame clones and is missing some. The sample lists some 94,000 clones, approximately 94% occurring once. Material: peripheral blood, obtained on day 0 of AZD1222 vaccination. These receptors came from an adult in good health.

The rearrangement links TRBV5-6 to TRBJ2-1; the match to TRBD1 covers 9 bases. This CDR3 is 15 amino acids long. Germline values: CDR1 SGHDT, CDR2 YYEEEE. V lost 3 bases and J lost 7; bases outside the gene matches: 8. This CDR3 is CASSYRQGGGNEQFF. The CDR3 region has the DNA TGTGCCAGCAGCTACCGACAGGGGGGAGGGAATGAGCAGTTCTTC. Based on the CDR3 plus reference TRBV5-6 and TRBJ2-1, the full variable domain is DAGVTQSPTHLIKTRGQQVTLRCSPKSGHDTVSWYQQALGQGPQFIFQYYEEEERQRGNFPDRFSGHQFPNYSSELNVNALLLGDSALYLCASSYRQGGGNEQFFGPGTRLTVL.

The chain links TRBV5-4 to TRBJ1-4; D remains ambiguous. The CDR3 is 14 amino acids. Germline V gives CDR1 SGHNT, CDR2 YYREEE (reference sequence). V gave up 4 bases and J gave up 8 bases, with 15 bases separating them. The CDR3 sequence is CASSVQGRREKLFF. In DNA, the CDR3 is TGTGCCAGCAGCGTCCAAGGACGTCGCGAAAAACTGTTTTTT.

This chain links TRBV7-2 with TRBJ1-2; 9 bases are a match to TRBD1. With 6 bases clipped from V and 6 bases from J, the junction kept 8 bases outside the gene matches. Germline CDR1 and CDR2: SGHTA and FQGNSA. The CDR3 has 14 amino acids. The CDR3 reads CASSSGQGINGYTF. CDR3 nucleotides: TGTGCCAGCAGTTCGGGACAGGGAATCAATGGCTACACCTTC.

This chain links TRBV15 with TRBJ1-2, with D uncertain. This CDR3 comprises 14 residues. V was cut by 6 bases and J by 8 bases, with 19 bases left in between. CDR1 and CDR2 (germline): LNHNV, YYDKDF (reference sequence). CDR3 nucleotides: TGTGCCACCAGTGCAGCGCAAGGGTCACGGGGCTACACCTTC. It is translated as CATSAAQGSRGYTF.

This sequence joins TRBV3-1 (or the pseudogene TRBV3-2) and TRBJ2-2; the match to TRBD1 covers 8 bases. V was clipped by 4 bases and J by 6 bases; unmatched bases: 4. This CDR3 has 14 amino acids. The germline V gene encodes CDR1 LGHDT and CDR2 YNNKEL (reference sequence). The CDR3 bases are TGTGCCAGCAGCCGGACGACAGGGGCCGGGGAGCTGTTTTTT. It encodes CASSRTTGAGELFF.

The chain carries TRBV18 and TRBJ2-1; tentatively, D is TRBD1 (5 bases). The CDR3 is 15 amino acids. V was trimmed by 1 base and J by 4 bases, leaving 11 bases between them. Germline V gene lookup returns CDR1 KGHSH and CDR2 LQKENI. CDR3 nucleotide sequence: TGTGCCAGCTCACCACAGGCCAGGGATTACAATGAGCAGTTCTTC. It encodes CASSPQARDYNEQFF.

The CDR3 sequence: CASSSGQGDEKLFF. In DNA, the CDR3 is TGCGCCAGCAGCTCGGGACAGGGGGATGAAAAACTGTTTTTT. The chain employs TRBV5-1 and TRBJ1-4, with 11 positions matching TRBD1. Germline assignment: CDR1 SGHRS and CDR2 YFSETQ. This CDR3 is 14 amino acids long. Losses at the gene ends were 3 bases for V and 6 bases for J; bases not matched to a gene: 1.

This clone is a singleton in its sample. The chain joins TRBV5-4 to TRBJ2-1, with 14 bases aligning to TRBD2. In germline, CDR1 is SGHNT, CDR2 YYREEE (reference sequence). CDR3 length: 16 amino acids. The J segment lost 4 bases and the V segment lost 4 bases, leaving 4 bases of the junction unmatched. For the CDR3, the DNA is TGTGCCAGCAGCGCAGGACTAGCGGGGGGTTACAATGAGCAGTTCTTC. Translating it yields CASSAGLAGGYNEQFF.

Comment on this clone: At the DNA level, this CDR3 is encoded by other sequences in the same sample as well. V and J are TRBV19 and TRBJ2-3; D is possibly TRBD1 (7 bases). The CDR3 consists of 15 residues. Per germline, CDR1 LNHDA and CDR2 SQIVND (reference sequence). With 1 base removed from V and 3 bases from J, the gap between germline ends came to 11 bases. CDR3 bases: TGTGCCAGTAGTATAGCGGCAGGGGGGACAGATACGCAGTATTTT. Its translation: CASSIAAGGTDTQYF. Looking up the rest from reference TRBV19 and TRBJ2-3 gives the full variable domain: DGGITQSPKYLFRKEGQNVTLSCEQNLNHDAMYWYRQDPGQGLRLIYYSQIVNDFQKGDIAEGYSVSREKKESFPLTVTSAQKNPTAFYLCASSIAAGGTDTQYFGPGTRLTVL.

The gene calls are TRBV11-3 and TRBJ1-5; 9 bases match TRBD1. Germline assignment: CDR1 SGHNT and CDR2 YENEEA. The V gene end was trimmed by 2 bases and the J gene end by 3 bases; junction bases not matched to a gene: 11. The CDR3 is made up of 18 amino acids. CDR3 in amino acids: CASSLRDRDRTLNQPQHF. CDR3 in DNA: TGTGCCAGCAGCTTACGGGACAGGGACCGGACCCTCAATCAGCCCCAGCATTTT.

The V call is TRBV5-6, the J call TRBJ1-3, with D unresolved. The CDR3 extends over 14 amino acids. In germline, CDR1 is SGHDT, CDR2 YYEEEE. V lost 4 bases and J 7 bases, leaving 15 bases between the germline ends. CDR3 loop: CASSIWPGDNTIYF. The CDR3 region has the DNA TGTGCCAGCAGCATATGGCCCGGAGACAACACCATATATTTT.

J is TRBJ2-7 and V is TRBV18; D perhaps matches TRBD1 (6 bases). V lost 4 bases and J 3 bases, leaving 16 bases between the germline ends. CDR3 size: 15 residues. The germline gives CDR1 KGHSH, CDR2 LQKENI. The CDR3 protein is CASSQGHTTLYEQYF. The CDR3 DNA follows: TGTGCCAGCTCACAGGGACACACTACCCTCTACGAGCAGTACTTC.

The chain joins TRBV9 to TRBJ1-1, with a possible D match to TRBD1 (6 bases). The CDR3 has 13 residues. V shed 3 bases and J shed 5 bases, with 11 bases lying between them. Per germline, CDR1 SGDLS and CDR2 YYNGEE. DNA for the CDR3: TGTGCCAGCAGCGGACAGGTTACAACTGAAGCTTTCTTT. Residues: CASSGQVTTEAFF.

The CDR3 region is CASSFGGTAPHPIYF. CDR3 DNA sequence: TGTGCCAGCAGTTTCGGGGGGACAGCTCCGCACCCCATATATTTT. The chain is built from TRBV28 and TRBJ1-3, with TRBD1 matching 7 bases. This CDR3 contains 15 residues. Germline loops: CDR1 MDHEN, CDR2 SYDVKM. V gave up 3 bases and J gave up 11 bases; unmatched junction bases: 13.

The chain has TRBV15 and TRBJ2-5; the D is unclear. CDR1 LNHNV and CDR2 YYDKDF come from the germline V gene (reference sequence). The CDR3 contains 16 residues. V dropped 3 bases and J dropped 5 bases, with 19 bases sitting between them. DNA for the CDR3: TGTGCCACCAGCAGTGCCCGAGAACCCGACCGGGAGACCCAGTACTTC. Translated, it gives CATSSAREPDRETQYF.

This clone was seen a handful of times. V is TRBV4-1 and J is TRBJ1-1, with TRBD1 as a possible D gene (5 bases). CDR1 and CDR2 (germline): MGHRA, YSYEKL. The CDR3 sequence is 15 residues long. Between the trimmed V and J ends, which lost 1 base and 4 bases, there was a span of 13 bases. The chain's CDR3 is CASSQGVRVGTEAFF. The CDR3 nucleotides are TGCGCCAGCAGCCAAGGGGTCAGGGTTGGCACTGAAGCTTTCTTT.

The rearrangement joins TRBV12-3 or TRBV12-4 to TRBJ1-2, with D unresolved. Between the trimmed V and J ends, which lost 4 bases and 3 bases, there was a span of 6 bases. The CDR3 consists of 12 residues. The CDR3: CASSSEYYGYTF. The DNA for the CDR3 is TGTGCCAGCAGTTCCGAGTACTATGGCTACACCTTC.